This TCR beta chain was documented in a study of CXCR3-negative and CXCR3-positive naive CD8 T cells. Findings of the study overall: TRBV-TRBJ usage was alike in naive CXCR3-negative and CXCR3-positive cells but differed in memory cells. TRB CDR3s were more hydrophobic in CXCR3-positive than in CXCR3-negative naive cells. Fresh PBMCs were used in most assays, and CXCR3 expression partially decreased after cryopreservation.

The CDR3 is made up of 16 amino acids. The germline CDR1 and CDR2 sequences are LGHDT and YNNKEL (reference sequence). With UMI labels, 5' RACE was used to prepare the TRB cDNA libraries. TCRdb derives one entry per CDR3 protein from the 5' RACE reads, leaving out DNA. This table holds some 150,000 distinct CDR3 sequences. As to this clonotype: Its antigen is not identified.

The chain has TRBV3-1 and TRBJ2-7; the D call of TRBD1 rests on TCRdb alone, since no DNA is present to check it. The sequence was collected from a human donor in good health. Some clones in this sample may be carry-over from other donors' samples. The sequencing sample was made of naive CXCR3+ CD8+ T cells from blood. Indicated subset: CD45RO-CCR7+CD27+CD95- naive CD8+ T cells expressing CXCR3 (TNR3+). The CDR3 spells CASSDGQGLTSYEQYF.